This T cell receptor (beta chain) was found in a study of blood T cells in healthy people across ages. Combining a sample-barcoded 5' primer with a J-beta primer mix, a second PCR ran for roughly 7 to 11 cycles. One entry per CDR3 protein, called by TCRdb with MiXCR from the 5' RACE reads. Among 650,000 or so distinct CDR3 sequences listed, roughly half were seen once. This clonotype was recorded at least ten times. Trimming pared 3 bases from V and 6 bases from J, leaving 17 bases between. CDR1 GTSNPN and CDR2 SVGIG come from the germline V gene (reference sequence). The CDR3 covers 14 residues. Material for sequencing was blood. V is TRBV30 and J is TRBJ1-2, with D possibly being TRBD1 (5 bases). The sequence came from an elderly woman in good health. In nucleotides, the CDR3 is TGTGCCTGGAGCCTAACTCGGGGGAGCGATGGCTACACCTTC. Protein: CAWSLTRGSDGYTF. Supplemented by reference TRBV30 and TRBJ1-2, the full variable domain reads SQTIHQWPATLVQPVGSPLSLECTVEGTSNPNLYWYRQAAGRGLQLLFYSVGIGQISSEVPQNLSASRPQDRQFILSSKKLLLSDSGFYLCAWSLTRGSDGYTFGSGTRLTVV.